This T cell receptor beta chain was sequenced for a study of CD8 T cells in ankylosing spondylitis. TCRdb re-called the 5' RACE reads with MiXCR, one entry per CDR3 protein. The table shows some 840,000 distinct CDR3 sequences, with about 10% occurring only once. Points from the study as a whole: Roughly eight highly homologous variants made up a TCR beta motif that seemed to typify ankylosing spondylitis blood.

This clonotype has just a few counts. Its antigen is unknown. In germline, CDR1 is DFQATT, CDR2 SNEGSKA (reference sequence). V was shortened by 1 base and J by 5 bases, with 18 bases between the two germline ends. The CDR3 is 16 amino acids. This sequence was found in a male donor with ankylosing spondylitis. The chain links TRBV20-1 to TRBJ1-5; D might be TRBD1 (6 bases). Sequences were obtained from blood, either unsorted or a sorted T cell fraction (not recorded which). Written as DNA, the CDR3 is TGCAGTGCTAGAGTTAGGACAGCTCTCAGGGATCAGCCCCAGCATTTT. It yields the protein CSARVRTALRDQPQHF.